A single sample is the source of the 22 T cell receptor beta chains below, sequenced in a study of T cells in localized non-small cell lung cancer. Libraries were prepared by immunoSEQ multiplex PCR; TCRdb keeps only in-frame clonotypes and omits some of them. The sample records 2,000 to 2,500 clones, 22% being singletons. Sequences were derived from normal lung tissue next to the tumor, sampled before any cancer treatment. The origin of the receptors is a male donor older than 55 with stage I squamous cell lung carcinoma.

This clone has more than one count but fewer than ten. One end of the junction fails to match germline, which may point to a read error. The V gene is TRBV11-3, the J gene TRBJ1-6; unclear D gene. The CDR3 sequence is 17 residues long. Germline V CDR1 and CDR2: SGHNT, YENEEA. The CDR3 coding sequence is TGTGCCAGCAGCCTAGAGGGTCTTACGGCTTATAATTCACCCCTCCACTTT. Translation gives CASSLEGLTAYNSPLHF.

The J gene is TRBJ1-1, the V gene TRBV30; no clear D. CDR3 length equals 13 residues. The germline V gene encodes CDR1 GTSNPN and CDR2 SVGIG (reference sequence). V was clipped by 2 bases and J by 4 bases, with 11 bases between them. The CDR3 bases are TGTGCCTGGAGTTCCCTGGGATCCACTGAAGCTTTCTTT. This gives the protein CAWSSLGSTEAFF.

Only a few counts were recorded for this clone. This chain uses TRBV30 with TRBJ1-1; no clear D. This CDR3 region has 13 residues. Germline-derived CDR1 and CDR2 are GTSNPN and SVGIG (reference sequence). Trimming cost V 2 bases and J 1 base, with 8 bases left between them. DNA of the CDR3: TGTGCCTGGAGTCCCGACCGGAACACTGAAGCTTTCTTT. Amino acids: CAWSPDRNTEAFF.

V and J are TRBV9 and TRBJ2-3, with 14 positions matching TRBD2. Trimming cost V 4 bases and J 5 bases; bases outside gene matches: 9. The germline gives CDR1 SGDLS, CDR2 YYNGEE. The CDR3 contains 17 residues. CDR3 in amino acids: CASSRRLAGGIVDTQYF. The CDR3 nucleotides are TGTGCCAGCAGCCGCCGACTAGCGGGGGGGATTGTAGATACGCAGTATTTT.

The V call is TRBV28, the J call TRBJ1-2, with 10 bases fitting TRBD1. Germline V lookup: CDR1 MDHEN, CDR2 SYDVKM. Losses at the gene ends were 3 bases for V and 8 bases for J; bases not matched to a gene: 9. The length of the CDR3 is 15 residues. This CDR3 reads CASSLGGTGVLGYTF. The CDR3, as DNA: TGTGCCAGCAGTTTGGGGGGGACAGGGGTGTTGGGCTACACCTTC.

V is TRBV11-3 and J is TRBJ2-2; a possible D gene is TRBD2 (6 bases). This CDR3 has 17 amino acids. V lost 4 bases, J lost 3 bases, and 18 bases lay in between. The germline CDR1 and CDR2 sequences are SGHNT and YENEEA. The CDR3 loop reads CASSSLNSGGDTGELFF. The CDR3 DNA is TGTGCCAGCAGCTCCCTCAATAGCGGCGGGGACACCGGGGAGCTGTTTTTT. The full variable domain, completed using reference TRBV11-3 and TRBJ2-2, is EAGVVQSPRYKIIEKKQPVAFWCNPISGHNTLYWYLQNLGQGPELLIRYENEEAVDDSQLPKDRFSAERLKGVDSTLKIQPAELGDSAVYLCASSSLNSGGDTGELFFGEGSRLTVL.

This clone has a handful of counts. The V gene is TRBV11-3, the J gene TRBJ2-3; TRBD1 agrees at 7 bases. The CDR3 totals 18 residues. The ends lost 5 bases at V and 1 base at J; junction bases unmatched: 15. The germline CDR1 and CDR2 sequences are SGHNT and YENEEA. This CDR3 reads CASSQSLRGGAGTDTQYF. The CDR3, as DNA: TGTGCCAGCAGCCAGAGTCTTAGAGGGGGCGCAGGCACAGATACGCAGTATTTT.

The chain recombines TRBV14 with TRBJ2-5, with 7 bases that match TRBD2. The germline V gene has CDR1 SGHDN and CDR2 FVKESK. Trimming took 3 bases from V and 0 from J; bases not matched to a gene: 13. There are 18 residues in the CDR3. CDR3 nucleotides: TGTGCCAGCAGCCACTCCGGGACTACGTTTTTGTACCAAGAGACCCAGTACTTC. Translation gives CASSHSGTTFLYQETQYF.

This chain uses TRBV11-3 with TRBJ1-2; 10 nucleotides match TRBD1. This CDR3 has 17 amino acids. CDR1 and CDR2 (germline): SGHNT, YENEEA. Losses at the gene ends were 3 bases for V and 6 bases for J; bases not matched to a gene: 13. The CDR3 region is CASSFLGQGDYEDGYTF. The DNA for the CDR3 is TGTGCCAGCAGCTTTCTAGGACAGGGGGATTATGAGGATGGCTACACCTTC.

V is TRBV18 and J is TRBJ2-1; TRBD1 matches 7 bases. Germline CDR1 KGHSH, CDR2 LQKENI. With 3 bases clipped from V and 2 bases from J, the junction kept 4 bases outside the gene matches. The CDR3 contains 15 residues. The CDR3, as DNA: TGTGCCAGCTCACCTCCGACAGGGCCCTACAATGAGCAGTTCTTC. It is translated as CASSPPTGPYNEQFF.

This clone has only a few counts. In nucleotides, the CDR3 is TGTGCCAGCGAGTTCAGCGAGACCCAGTACTTC. Its protein is CASEFSETQYF. J is TRBJ2-5 and V is TRBV6-7; D unresolved. TRBV6-7 is given ORF status, its function remaining uncertain. Trimming stripped 8 bases from V and 5 bases from J, with 9 bases between. This CDR3 is 11 amino acids long.

The table lists this clone with a few counts. The rearrangement uses TRBV6-8 and TRBJ1-6; TRBD1 matches 7 bases. J was trimmed by 6 bases and V by 6 bases; bases with no gene match: 11. This CDR3 spans 16 amino acids. The germline CDR1 and CDR2 sequences are MNHGY and SAAAGT. CDR3 region: CASSRTGQGGNSPLHF. DNA for the CDR3: TGTGCCAGCAGCCGTACGGGGCAGGGGGGTAATTCACCCCTCCACTTT.

CDR3 coding DNA: TGTGCCTCCGGGGGGACAGCAACTAATGAAAAACTGTTTTTT. Protein product: CASGGTATNEKLFF. V and J are TRBV19 and TRBJ1-4; the match to TRBD1 covers 7 bases. CDR1 LNHDA and CDR2 SQIVND come from the germline V gene (reference sequence). Trimming removed 11 bases from V and 0 bases from J; junction bases left unmatched: 6. The CDR3 loop spans 14 amino acids.

The genes are TRBV11-3 and TRBJ2-1; 13 bases agree with TRBD2. The ends lost 4 bases at V and 4 bases at J; junction bases unmatched: 7. The CDR3 is made up of 17 amino acids. The germline CDR1 and CDR2 sequences are SGHNT and YENEEA. CDR3 DNA sequence: TGTGCCAGCAGCTCGTTCTTACTAGCGGGGGGGTACAATGAGCAGTTCTTC. Translation: CASSSFLLAGGYNEQFF.

By share of the sample, this clone is large. The chain uses TRBV6-8 and TRBJ2-1; unclear D gene. Trimming took 2 bases from V and 9 from J, leaving 11 bases between them. The germline gives CDR1 MNHGY, CDR2 SAAAGT. The CDR3 length is 13 residues. The CDR3 sequence: CASSYLGLGEQFF. For the CDR3, the DNA is TGTGCCAGCAGTTACCTTGGGCTAGGTGAGCAGTTCTTC.

This clone was counted a few times. The rearrangement uses TRBV11-3 and TRBJ2-3, with 7 bases fitting TRBD2. The germline CDR1 and CDR2 sequences are SGHNT and YENEEA. V was pared by 2 bases and J by 4 bases, with 12 bases of the junction left unmatched. This CDR3 is 17 amino acids long. The CDR3 DNA sequence: TGTGCCAGCAGCTTATTCATCGCGGGAGAGGGAGCAGATACGCAGTATTTT. This sequence encodes CASSLFIAGEGADTQYF.

This clone is labeled as medium-sized (0.01 to 0.1%). The V and J genes are TRBV6-8 and TRBJ2-7; no clear D gene. Germline V lookup: CDR1 MNHGY, CDR2 SAAAGT. The length of the CDR3 is 13 residues. Trimming removed 5 bases at V and 6 bases at J, with 14 bases between. The CDR3 protein is CASSIGPWGEQYF. The CDR3 DNA reads TGTGCCAGCAGTATCGGACCTTGGGGCGAGCAGTACTTC.

The V gene is TRBV11-3, the J gene TRBJ1-1; 7 bases are shared with TRBD1. Germline loops: CDR1 SGHNT, CDR2 YENEEA. With V trimmed by 5 bases and J by 2 bases, 5 bases remained unmatched. The CDR3 has 14 residues. The CDR3 here is CASSLNRGNTEAFF. The CDR3 nucleotides are TGTGCCAGCAGCCTCAACAGGGGAAACACTGAAGCTTTCTTT. Combining the CDR3 with reference TRBV11-3 and TRBJ1-1 gives the whole variable domain EAGVVQSPRYKIIEKKQPVAFWCNPISGHNTLYWYLQNLGQGPELLIRYENEEAVDDSQLPKDRFSAERLKGVDSTLKIQPAELGDSAVYLCASSLNRGNTEAFFGQGTRLTVV.

The rearrangement links TRBV19 to TRBJ2-1; a possible D gene is TRBD1 (6 bases). CDR3 length equals 15 residues. V shed 5 bases and J shed 4 bases, with 15 bases lying between them. CDR1 and CDR2 (germline): LNHDA, SQIVND (reference sequence). DNA for the CDR3: TGTGCCAGTAGTTCGCAAACAGGGATTTACAATGAGCAGTTCTTC. This encodes CASSSQTGIYNEQFF.

This clone was seen only a few times. The CDR3 sequence is CASSLGLANEETQYF. CDR3 in DNA: TGCGCCAGCAGCTTGGGGCTAGCTAATGAAGAGACCCAGTACTTC. The chain recombines TRBV5-1 with TRBJ2-5; possibly TRBD2 for D (5 bases). Between the trimmed V and J ends, which lost 0 bases and 3 bases, there was a span of 12 bases. This CDR3 has 15 residues. In germline, CDR1 is SGHRS, CDR2 YFSETQ.

This clone was seen more than once but under ten times. As DNA, the CDR3 is TGTGCCAGTAGTCCCACCGGCGGGACAGGAGACATCGGCCACTATGGCTACACCTTC. Residues: CASSPTGGTGDIGHYGYTF. The V gene is TRBV19, the J gene TRBJ1-2; 8 bases fit TRBD1. The CDR3 length is 19 residues. CDR1 and CDR2 from the germline V gene are LNHDA and SQIVND (reference sequence). V trimming: 5 bases; J trimming: 3 bases; junction bases outside the gene matches: 20.

In its sample, this clone is medium-sized. V usage is TRBV11-3 and J usage is TRBJ1-2, with D possibly TRBD1 on 6 matching bases. Germline CDR1 SGHNT, CDR2 YENEEA. Trimming removed 5 bases from V and 5 bases from J, with 15 bases in between. The CDR3 runs 14 residues. The CDR3 nucleotides are TGTGCCAGCAGCAAACAGGGTGGCGGTTATGGCTACACCTTC. This codes for CASSKQGGGYGYTF.